The 31 T cell receptor beta chains given below trace back to one sample, sequenced in a study of blood T cells in healthy people across ages. Then a second PCR, running about 6 to 11 cycles, was carried out with a sample-barcoded 5' primer and a J-beta primer mix. TCRdb used MiXCR to reprocess the 5' RACE reads, holding one entry per CDR3 protein. Counted here are some 670,000 distinct CDR3 sequences, under 65% occurring once; the ten biggest clones make up approximately 12%. The material sequenced was blood. These receptor sequences come from a woman of 80 years or more in good health.

In regard to this clonotype: This may be a read error, as it is one base from a much larger clone. This rearrangement joins TRBV20-1 to TRBJ2-4, with TRBD2 matching 11 bases. The length of the CDR3 is 15 residues. Per the germline V gene, CDR1 is DFQATT and CDR2 is SNEGSKA (reference sequence). DNA for the CDR3: TGCAGTGCTAGAACCCTAGCGGGAGGACAAAACATTCAGGACTTC. It encodes CSARTLAGGQNIQDF.

Regarding this clonotype: It may be a read error: a sequence one base away is much more abundant. This chain uses TRBV11-2 with TRBJ2-1, with no clear D. This CDR3 is built from 17 residues. Germline V gene data show CDR1 as SGHAT and CDR2 as FQNNGV. The V end was cut by 3 bases, the J end by 13 bases, with 28 bases between. The CDR3 bases are TGTGCCAGCAGCTTTGATCTAATGGTGGGCGGCCAAAGGACCCAGTTCTTC. Translation: CASSFDLMVGGQRTQFF.

This clonotype came up many times. The chain recombines TRBV6-6 with TRBJ1-1; TRBD1 is a possible D gene (6 bases). The CDR3 is made up of 15 amino acids. The V gene lost 2 bases and the J gene lost 0 bases, with 10 bases spanning the gap. The V gene's germline CDR1 is MNHNY and CDR2 SVGAGI (reference sequence). The CDR3 DNA is TGTGCCAGCAGTTACGGGGGGCTGGTGAACACTGAAGCTTTCTTT. Translation gives CASSYGGLVNTEAFF.

This clonotype has only a few counts. This chain connects TRBV4-2 to TRBJ1-3; 8 bases are a match to TRBD1. The V gene's germline CDR1 is LGHNA and CDR2 YNFKEQ. The CDR3 loop spans 16 amino acids. The V gene end was trimmed by 3 bases and the J gene end by 2 bases; junction bases not matched to a gene: 6. CDR3 sequence: CASSQAVQGAGNTIYF. DNA of the CDR3: TGTGCCAGCAGCCAGGCGGTACAGGGGGCTGGAAACACCATATATTTT.

The J gene is TRBJ2-7, the V gene TRBV3-1; D not certain. The length of the CDR3 is 14 residues. From germline, CDR1 is LGHDT and CDR2 YNNKEL (reference sequence). The V end lost 5 bases, the J end lost 7 bases, and 18 bases lay between the germline ends. The CDR3, as DNA: TGTGCCAGCAGCTACCGGGCCCCTTACAATGAGCAGTACTTC. This sequence encodes CASSYRAPYNEQYF.

The gene calls are TRBV30 and TRBJ1-2; the D is unclear. The CDR3 spans 17 residues. Trimming removed 2 bases from V and 4 bases from J, with 23 bases in between. Germline loops: CDR1 GTSNPN, CDR2 SVGIG (reference sequence). The CDR3 loop is CAWSSVGSPPSFYGYTF. The CDR3 DNA is TGTGCCTGGAGTTCGGTGGGATCACCGCCGAGCTTCTATGGCTACACCTTC.

This clonotype showed up many times. This chain connects TRBV27 to TRBJ1-2; D is ambiguous. Germline CDR1 MNHEY, CDR2 SMNVEV (reference sequence). The CDR3 spans 14 residues. Trimming pared 6 bases from V and 8 bases from J, leaving 19 bases between. CDR3 loop: CASSLLPSPGGYTF. Here the CDR3 DNA reads TGTGCCAGCAGCCTCCTCCCCAGCCCGGGGGGCTACACCTTC.

At least ten counts were recorded for this clonotype. This chain links TRBV6-5 with TRBJ2-3; D is possibly TRBD1 or TRBD2 (6 bases each). The V end lost 2 bases, the J end lost 0 bases, and 12 bases lay between the germline ends. In germline, CDR1 is MNHEY, CDR2 SVGAGI. The length of the CDR3 is 16 residues. CDR3 coding DNA: TGTGCCAGCAGTTACGGGGGGCCACCTAGCACAGATACGCAGTATTTT. Its protein product is CASSYGGPPSTDTQYF.

This clonotype has only a few counts. V is TRBV21-1 and J is TRBJ1-5; the tabulated D call, TRBD1, remains unverified against the DNA. TRBV21-1 is reported as a pseudogene. This CDR3 has 18 amino acids. CDR3 amino acids: CASSRTGKPGIRHQPQHF. For the CDR3, the DNA is TGTGCCAGCAGCAGAACCGGTAAGCCGGGAATCAGGCATCAGCCCCAGCATTTT.

This chain joins TRBV7-9 and TRBJ2-2; 9 nucleotides align to TRBD2. In germline, CDR1 is SEHNR, CDR2 FQNEAQ (reference sequence). This CDR3 has 15 residues. J lost 2 bases, V lost 5 bases, and 3 bases had no gene match. Here the CDR3 reads CASSVSGGNTGELFF. The CDR3 DNA follows: TGTGCCAGCAGCGTTAGCGGGGGAAACACCGGGGAGCTGTTTTTT.

This clonotype occurred many times. The chain employs TRBV12-3 or TRBV12-4 and TRBJ2-1; 8 nucleotides line up with TRBD1. The CDR3 runs 16 residues. J gave up 10 bases and V 6 bases, and 17 bases lay outside the gene matches. CDR3 nucleotides: TGTGCCAGCAGCCTTTGGGGACAGGAAGCCGGAAGGGAGCAGTTCTTC. Residues: CASSLWGQEAGREQFF.

With regard to this clonotype: One base away lies a much larger clone, so this may be a sequencing read error. CDR3 loop: CAGLPNRGQGTEAFF. For the CDR3, the DNA is TGTGCCGGCCTACCCAACAGGGGGCAAGGAACTGAAGCTTTCTTT. The J gene is TRBJ1-1, the V gene TRBV6-5; 9 bases agree with TRBD1. The CDR3 has 15 amino acids. Germline V gives CDR1 MNHEY, CDR2 SVGAGI. The J segment lost 5 bases and the V segment lost 11 bases, leaving 15 bases of the junction unmatched.

The rearrangement uses TRBV7-3 and TRBJ2-6, with TRBD2 matching 10 bases. V was clipped by 5 bases and J by 3 bases; unmatched bases: 7. In germline, CDR1 is SGHTA, CDR2 FQGTGA. The CDR3 runs to 17 residues. CDR3 residues: CASSPAGGPYGANVLTF. In DNA form, the CDR3 reads TGTGCCAGCAGCCCAGCGGGGGGGCCGTATGGGGCCAACGTCCTGACTTTC.

The chain couples TRBV7-9 to TRBJ2-4; D is possibly TRBD2 (5 bases). The J call may be in error: the DNA end matches TRBJ2-7 better. Germline loops: CDR1 SEHNR, CDR2 FQNEAQ (reference sequence). The CDR3 is 16 amino acids. In DNA, the CDR3 is TGTGCCAGCAGCTCAAATAGCCGAAGAGAGGGTGGCGAGCAGTACTTC. This codes for CASSSNSRREGGEQYF.

This clonotype occurred many times. V and J are TRBV29-1 and TRBJ2-1; D possibly corresponds to TRBD2 (5 bases). CDR1 and CDR2 from the germline V gene are SQVTM and ANQGSEA. The CDR3 loop spans 14 amino acids. Trimming removed 2 bases from V and 5 bases from J, with 13 bases in between. This chain's CDR3 is CSVESQAGNNEQFF. The CDR3 coding sequence is TGCAGCGTTGAATCCCAGGCGGGTAACAATGAGCAGTTCTTC.

This clonotype has a handful of counts. V is TRBV11-2 and J is TRBJ2-7, with D possibly being TRBD1 (5 bases). The V end lost 4 bases, the J end lost 7 bases, and 23 bases lay between the germline ends. Germline CDR1 and CDR2: SGHAT and FQNNGV. The CDR3 extends over 16 amino acids. The CDR3 sequence: CASSSPQGSLGREQYF. DNA of the CDR3: TGTGCCAGCAGCTCCCCCCAGGGCAGTCTAGGTCGGGAGCAGTACTTC.

V usage is TRBV4-2 and J usage is TRBJ2-7; weak D call: TRBD1 (5 bases). The J call is uncertain, as TRBJ2-5 better fits the DNA end. This CDR3 has 16 amino acids. The germline V gene encodes CDR1 LGHNA and CDR2 YNFKEQ. In DNA, the CDR3 is TGTGCCAGCAGCCAAGGGGAACAGGTAGTAACGGAGACCCAGTACTTC. Its translation is CASSQGEQVVTETQYF.

The chain employs TRBV2 and TRBJ1-2; 9 bases align to TRBD1. The CDR3 has 13 amino acids. The germline V gene encodes CDR1 SNHLY and CDR2 FYNNEI. The trim removed 8 bases at V and 8 bases at J, leaving 9 bases unmatched. CDR3 sequence reads: CASQEGQGYGYTF. CDR3 coding DNA: TGTGCCAGCCAAGAGGGACAGGGATACGGCTACACCTTC.

This clonotype was detected many times. A read error may be the cause here, since a much bigger clone is one base away. V gene TRBV6-6 combines with J gene TRBJ2-5; 7 bases are a match to TRBD2. With V trimmed by 0 bases and J by 11 bases, 12 bases remained unmatched. The CDR3 loop spans 15 amino acids. Germline CDR1 is MNHNY and CDR2 is SVGAGI (reference sequence). This CDR3 is CASSYSSGMNNEQYF. The CDR3, as DNA: TGTGCCAGCAGTTACTCCAGCGGGATGAACAATGAGCAGTACTTC.

This clonotype was seen ten or more times. This CDR3 reads CSARVGRSTDTQYF. DNA of the CDR3: TGCAGTGCTAGAGTGGGCAGATCCACAGATACGCAGTATTTT. The J gene is TRBJ2-3, the V gene TRBV20-1; no clear D. Trimming stripped 1 base from V and 2 bases from J, with 10 bases between. This CDR3 is 14 amino acids long. CDR1 and CDR2 from the germline V gene are DFQATT and SNEGSKA (reference sequence).

There are many counts of this clonotype. The rearrangement uses TRBV10-3 and TRBJ2-1; D call uncertain. The germline V gene has CDR1 ENHRY and CDR2 SYGVKD. Trimming removed 0 bases at V and 6 bases at J, with 3 bases between. This CDR3 region has 12 residues. This CDR3 reads CAISESSNEQFF. The CDR3 nucleotides read TGTGCCATCAGTGAGTCGAGCAATGAGCAGTTCTTC.

The CDR3 region has the DNA TGTGCCAGCAGTGAGAAGGTGGCAGGGTACCGACTAGCCAAAAACATTCAGTACTTC. Protein sequence: CASSEKVAGYRLAKNIQYF. The rearrangement joins TRBV2 to TRBJ2-4, with TRBD1 as a possible D gene (5 bases). CDR3 length: 19 amino acids. With 3 bases removed from V and 0 bases from J, the gap between germline ends came to 21 bases. Germline values: CDR1 SNHLY, CDR2 FYNNEI.

There are many counts of this clonotype. The genes are TRBV5-1 and TRBJ2-1, with 9 bases lining up with TRBD2. Losses at the gene ends were 4 bases for V and 5 bases for J; bases not matched to a gene: 13. The length of the CDR3 is 17 residues. Germline loops: CDR1 SGHRS, CDR2 YFSETQ. The CDR3 sequence: CASSRSRPLAGDNEQFF. The CDR3 region has the DNA TGCGCCAGCAGCCGAAGCAGGCCCTTAGCGGGAGACAATGAGCAGTTCTTC.

The chain has TRBV3-1 and TRBJ2-2; a possible D gene is TRBD1 (5 bases). The ends were cut back, 4 bases at V and 4 bases at J, with 16 bases in the middle. The V gene's germline CDR1 is LGHDT and CDR2 YNNKEL (reference sequence). The CDR3 consists of 16 residues. CDR3 in amino acids: CASSRRTTRATGELFF. The CDR3 nucleotides are TGTGCCAGCAGCCGCAGGACCACCAGGGCCACCGGGGAGCTGTTTTTT.

This chain joins TRBV12-3 or TRBV12-4 and TRBJ1-1; D call uncertain. The V and J ends lost 1 base and 3 bases respectively, with 9 bases between them. This CDR3 has 14 amino acids. Here the CDR3 DNA reads TGTGCCAGCAGTTTAGTAGGTGAGGACACTGAAGCTTTCTTT. It specifies CASSLVGEDTEAFF.

The gene calls are TRBV24-1 and TRBJ2-3, with D uncertain. The germline V gene has CDR1 KGHDR and CDR2 SFDVKD. Trimming removed 6 bases from V and 0 bases from J, with 15 bases in between. This CDR3 is 16 amino acids long. CDR3 amino acids: CATSRSGRGSTDTQYF. CDR3 nucleotides: TGTGCCACCAGTCGGTCGGGCAGAGGCAGCACAGATACGCAGTATTTT.

In this sample, this clonotype turned up a few times. V gene TRBV28 combines with J gene TRBJ1-5, with 7 bases fitting TRBD1. V lost 9 bases and J lost 5; bases outside the gene matches: 10. Germline CDR1 is MDHEN and CDR2 is SYDVKM. The CDR3 spans 14 residues. The CDR3 coding sequence is TGTGCCAGTATCCAGGGGGGGATCCATCAGCCCCAGCATTTT. Translating it yields CASIQGGIHQPQHF.

A note on this clonotype: Just one base apart from a much larger clone, this may be a read error. The rearrangement uses TRBV25-1 and TRBJ2-5; TRBD2 matches 8 bases. The J call may not be correct, given that the DNA end is closer to TRBJ2-7. The CDR3 contains 13 residues. The V gene's germline CDR1 is MGHDK and CDR2 SYGVNS. In nucleotides, the CDR3 is TGTGCCAGCAGTGCAGCGGGAGCCTCCGAGCAGTACTTC. It is translated as CASSAAGASEQYF.

The chain joins TRBV11-3 to TRBJ2-2; 7 bases are shared with TRBD1. This CDR3 contains 15 residues. The germline CDR1 and CDR2 sequences are SGHNT and YENEEA. Losses at the gene ends were 5 bases for V and 0 bases for J; bases not matched to a gene: 3. CDR3 protein: CASSRGQANTGELFF. The CDR3 DNA is TGTGCCAGCAGCCGAGGACAGGCGAACACCGGGGAGCTGTTTTTT.

V usage is TRBV25-1 and J usage is TRBJ1-2, with D possibly matching TRBD1 (6 bases). There are 13 residues in the CDR3. Trimming removed 7 bases at V and 6 bases at J, with 15 bases between. CDR1 and CDR2 from the germline V gene are MGHDK and SYGVNS. The CDR3 DNA reads TGTGCCAGCATCGCGACAGGTGACCATGGCTACACCTTC. The encoded protein is CASIATGDHGYTF.

V usage is TRBV4-1 and J usage is TRBJ2-7, with no clear D. CDR1 is MGHRA and CDR2 is YSYEKL in the germline V gene. CDR3 length: 13 residues. V dropped 0 bases and J dropped 5 bases, with 8 bases sitting between them. CDR3 residues: CASSQDYGDEQYF. The CDR3 DNA sequence: TGCGCCAGCAGCCAAGATTACGGCGACGAGCAGTACTTC.